These 25 T cell receptor beta chains were all obtained from the same sample, sequenced in a study of cytomegalovirus exposure and HLA in healthy donors. The repertoire was sequenced with immunoSEQ multiplex PCR; TCRdb's copy has only in-frame clones and lacks some. The table shows about 120,000 clones, with roughly nine tenths occurring only once. The sequenced sample consisted of PBMCs. These TCRs come from a woman between 18 and 30 years old in good health and CMV-seronegative.

This clone occurred a few times. The rearrangement links TRBV30 to TRBJ1-1; D gene ambiguous. Per the germline V gene, CDR1 is GTSNPN and CDR2 is SVGIG (reference sequence). The CDR3 contains 15 residues. Trimming removed 1 base from V and 1 base from J, with 13 bases in between. The CDR3 nucleotides are TGTGCCTGGAGTGGGGTATTTGCGGCGAACACTGAAGCTTTCTTT. It is translated as CAWSGVFAANTEAFF.

The genes are TRBV11-2 and TRBJ1-5; D is unresolved. Germline CDR1 is SGHAT and CDR2 is FQNNGV. The length of the CDR3 is 13 residues. V lost 0 bases to trimming and J lost 7 bases, with 7 bases between them. CDR3 in DNA: TGTGCCAGCAGCTTAGAGGGAGGCCAGCCCCAGCATTTT. Translation gives CASSLEGGQPQHF.

The rearrangement joins TRBV7-3 to TRBJ2-5; no clear D gene. The germline V and J ends were trimmed by 0 bases and 5 bases, with 7 bases remaining between them. CDR3 length equals 13 residues. Looked up from germline, CDR1 is SGHTA and CDR2 is FQGTGA. The CDR3 nucleotides read TGTGCCAGCAGCTTAACGCTCCGGGAGACCCAGTACTTC. Encoded protein: CASSLTLRETQYF.

V usage is TRBV10-1 and J usage is TRBJ2-5, with a weak D call TRBD2 (5 bases). This CDR3 contains 14 residues. Germline V gene lookup returns CDR1 WNHNN and CDR2 SYGVQD (reference sequence). V lost 0 bases, J lost 4 bases, and 9 bases lay in between. CDR3 residues: CASSESGRGETQYF. The CDR3 DNA is TGCGCCAGCAGTGAGTCGGGGAGAGGAGAGACCCAGTACTTC.

V and J are TRBV7-2 and TRBJ1-2, with 8 bases fitting TRBD1. The germline V gene encodes CDR1 SGHTA and CDR2 FQGNSA. The CDR3 length is 15 residues. V dropped 5 bases and J dropped 4; count of bases not matched to a gene: 9. The CDR3 DNA reads TGTGCCAGCAGCCCTTACCAGACAGGGGCCTATGGCTACACCTTC. Residues: CASSPYQTGAYGYTF.

V gene TRBV4-2 combines with J gene TRBJ2-5; 10 bases map to TRBD2. CDR3 size: 18 residues. Unmatched junction bases numbered 9, after V lost 0 bases and J lost 2 bases. Looked up from germline, CDR1 is LGHNA and CDR2 is YNFKEQ. The CDR3 DNA sequence: TGTGCCAGCAGCCAAGAACTTGATCTAGCGGGAGAACAAGAGACCCAGTACTTC. Protein product: CASSQELDLAGEQETQYF.

The V call is TRBV2, the J call TRBJ1-5; maybe TRBD1 (5 bases). Germline V CDR1 and CDR2: SNHLY, FYNNEI. Between the trimmed V and J ends, which lost 3 bases and 9 bases, there was a span of 12 bases. This CDR3 is built from 13 residues. The CDR3: CASSEDKTRPQHF. CDR3 nucleotides: TGTGCCAGCAGTGAGGACAAAACTCGGCCCCAGCATTTT.

The V and J genes are TRBV9 and TRBJ2-7, with D possibly being TRBD2 (6 bases). V lost 2 bases and J 7 bases, leaving 16 bases between the germline ends. CDR1 SGDLS and CDR2 YYNGEE come from the germline V gene. This CDR3 contains 14 residues. CDR3 nucleotide sequence: TGTGCCAGCAGCGTGGGGGGTGGCCCTGGGGAGCAGTACTTC. This codes for CASSVGGGPGEQYF.

The rearrangement joins TRBV15 to TRBJ2-1; D remains unclear. Germline-derived CDR1 and CDR2 are LNHNV and YYDKDF (reference sequence). Trimming stripped 1 base from V and 0 bases from J, with 7 bases between. The CDR3 has 15 residues. The CDR3 spells CATSRGGSSYNEQFF. As DNA, the CDR3 is TGTGCCACCAGCAGAGGAGGCAGCTCCTACAATGAGCAGTTCTTC.

V gene TRBV30 combines with J gene TRBJ2-1; D is perhaps TRBD2 (6 bases). Germline CDR1 GTSNPN, CDR2 SVGIG (reference sequence). The CDR3 contains 13 residues. Trimming cost V 4 bases and J 4 bases, with 11 bases left between them. CDR3 sequence reads: CAWTSGGYNEQFF. The CDR3 nucleotides read TGTGCCTGGACGTCTGGGGGGTACAATGAGCAGTTCTTC.

This chain links TRBV29-1 with TRBJ2-1; tentatively, D is TRBD2 (6 bases). This CDR3 is built from 12 residues. V lost 5 bases to trimming and J lost 10 bases, with 15 bases between them. CDR1 is SQVTM, CDR2 ANQGSEA, per germline. The chain's CDR3 is CSVQPRREEQFF. Here the CDR3 DNA reads TGCAGCGTTCAACCCCGGAGGGAGGAGCAGTTCTTC.

The chain is built from TRBV4-1 and TRBJ1-1; 9 bases fit TRBD1. Germline CDR1 and CDR2: MGHRA and YSYEKL. With V trimmed by 3 bases and J by 1 base, 3 bases remained unmatched. The CDR3 is 15 residues long. CDR3 DNA: TGCGCCAGCAGCCAGACGGACAGGGGGAACACTGAAGCTTTCTTT. Its translation is CASSQTDRGNTEAFF.

The chain joins TRBV11-3 to TRBJ2-7, with D maybe TRBD1 (5 bases). This CDR3 region has 16 residues. Germline CDR1 is SGHNT and CDR2 is YENEEA. The V gene lost 0 bases and the J gene lost 7 bases, with 19 bases spanning the gap. CDR3 bases: TGTGCCAGCAGCTTAGATCACGACGTCGGTAACAGGGAGCAGTACTTC. Amino acid sequence: CASSLDHDVGNREQYF.

The chain combines TRBV2 with TRBJ1-2, with TRBD1 as a possible D gene (6 bases). V was clipped by 6 bases and J by 4 bases, with 9 bases between them. This CDR3 is 12 amino acids long. Germline assignment: CDR1 SNHLY and CDR2 FYNNEI. Written as DNA, the CDR3 is TGTGCCAGCAGGACAGGCCGCTATGGCTACACCTTC. Residues: CASRTGRYGYTF.

V usage is TRBV28 and J usage is TRBJ1-2, with 9 bases that match TRBD1. The CDR3 is 13 residues long. CDR1 and CDR2 from the germline V gene are MDHEN and SYDVKM. Trimming removed 5 bases from V and 9 bases from J; junction bases left unmatched: 7. The CDR3 sequence is CASSTTGGARYTF. CDR3 DNA sequence: TGTGCCAGCAGTACTACAGGGGGCGCTCGCTACACCTTC.

The rearrangement uses TRBV6-5 and TRBJ1-5; 8 bases align to TRBD1. V trimming: 6 bases; J trimming: 14 bases; junction bases outside the gene matches: 6. The CDR3 sequence is 11 residues long. Germline CDR1 and CDR2: MNHEY and SVGAGI. The CDR3 DNA reads as TGTGCCAGCAGGACAGGGGTTATGGAGCATTTT. Amino acid sequence: CASRTGVMEHF.

The chain carries TRBV4-1 and TRBJ1-2; TRBD1 matches 8 bases. The CDR3 is made up of 16 amino acids. CDR1 and CDR2 from the germline V gene are MGHRA and YSYEKL. Losses at the gene ends were 1 base for V and 5 bases for J; bases not matched to a gene: 9. This chain's CDR3 is CASSQGQGPSGYGYTF. CDR3 sequence (DNA): TGCGCCAGCAGCCAAGGACAGGGGCCTTCTGGGTATGGCTACACCTTC.

The V gene is TRBV28, the J gene TRBJ2-2, with unresolved D. Germline-derived CDR1 and CDR2 are MDHEN and SYDVKM. Trimming cost V 8 bases and J 7 bases, with 8 bases left between them. This CDR3 has 11 residues. Here the CDR3 DNA reads TGTGCCAGCTCGCCCGGCGGGGAGCTGTTTTTT. Translation gives CASSPGGELFF.

This chain uses TRBV2 with TRBJ2-7, with 7 bases lining up with TRBD1. Germline V gene lookup returns CDR1 SNHLY and CDR2 FYNNEI. The CDR3 is 13 residues long. V shed 7 bases, J shed 2 bases, and the junction held 5 bases outside the gene matches. This chain's CDR3 is CASTTQGAYEQYF. CDR3 sequence (DNA): TGTGCCAGCACTACCCAGGGGGCCTACGAGCAGTACTTC.

The rearrangement uses TRBV27 and TRBJ2-7; 8 bases map to TRBD2. The CDR3 is made up of 14 amino acids. V was pared by 6 bases and J by 5 bases, with 9 bases of the junction left unmatched. CDR1 is MNHEY and CDR2 is SMNVEV in the germline V gene (reference sequence). CDR3 sequence reads: CASSREGGPHEQYF. The CDR3 DNA reads TGTGCCAGCAGCCGGGAGGGAGGGCCCCACGAGCAGTACTTC.

This clone was seen a handful of times. This sequence joins TRBV5-1 and TRBJ2-5, with TRBD2 matching 9 bases. V shed 1 base, J shed 1 base, and the junction held 2 bases outside the gene matches. The CDR3 runs to 15 residues. CDR1 and CDR2 (germline): SGHRS, YFSETQ. CDR3 bases: TGCGCCAGCAGCTTGCTTAGCGGGAGCCAAGAGACCCAGTACTTC. Amino acid sequence: CASSLLSGSQETQYF.

In DNA form, the CDR3 reads TGCGCCAGCAGCTTTCAGGGGATGCCTGGAAACACCATATATTTT. It specifies CASSFQGMPGNTIYF. The V and J genes are TRBV5-1 and TRBJ1-3, with D possibly matching TRBD1 (6 bases). The CDR3 is 15 residues long. Trimming took off 2 bases at V and 2 bases at J, with 11 bases between the two ends. Germline V gene data show CDR1 as SGHRS and CDR2 as YFSETQ.

In nucleotides, the CDR3 is TGCGCCAGCAGCCCCAGACAGGGGCTCAGGAACACTGAAGCTTTCTTT. Residues: CASSPRQGLRNTEAFF. V gene TRBV4-1 combines with J gene TRBJ1-1, with 8 bases fitting TRBD1. V trimming: 4 bases; J trimming: 1 base; junction bases outside the gene matches: 8. Germline V lookup: CDR1 MGHRA, CDR2 YSYEKL. CDR3 size: 16 residues.

CDR3 sequence (DNA): TGTGCCAGCAGTAGTACGGGACAGGGGAATAATGAGCAGTTCTTC. It translates to CASSSTGQGNNEQFF. V gene TRBV6-4 combines with J gene TRBJ2-1, with 10 bases matching TRBD1. Germline V lookup: CDR1 MRHNA, CDR2 SNTAGT. The CDR3 runs 15 residues. Trimming took 5 bases from V and 7 from J; bases not matched to a gene: 8.

This clone was detected only once. This chain uses TRBV19 with TRBJ2-7; TRBD1 matches at 9 bases. The ends lost 5 bases at V and 7 bases at J; junction bases unmatched: 9. The germline V gene encodes CDR1 LNHDA and CDR2 SQIVND (reference sequence). The CDR3 is made up of 14 amino acids. Here the CDR3 reads CASSDPGQGHEQYF. DNA for the CDR3: TGTGCCAGTAGTGACCCGGGACAGGGCCATGAGCAGTACTTC.